This entry features one T cell receptor beta chain sequence. What it binds is not known. This sample stems from a study of cytomegalovirus exposure and HLA in healthy donors. Study-level background: The roughly 670 first-cohort repertoires shared a platform with the approximately 130 validation repertoires, as reported in a later analysis. Study-wide points: A subsequent analysis found that TCR clusters from the first cohort also tended to co-occur in the 110 or so validation repertoires, with 90% to 95% of cluster scores above 0. In vitro, three CMV-associated chains proved specific for CMV antigens. The study labeled fewer than 200 TCR beta chains cytomegalovirus-associated.

Using immunoSEQ multiplex PCR, the repertoire was profiled, and TCRdb retains in-frame clones only, with some absent. The repertoire holds some 76,000 clones, approximately 94% seen once, with approximately 3.3% in the top ten. With V trimmed by 5 bases and J by 8 bases, 10 bases remained unmatched. The CDR3 extends over 16 amino acids. Germline CDR1 SGHTA, CDR2 FQGTGA. Sequenced material: PBMCs. This chain links TRBV7-3 with TRBJ2-1, with TRBD2 matching over 12 bases. The clonotype originates from a woman aged 18-30 years in good health and CMV-seropositive. CDR3 in amino acids: CASSKVTSGSLDEQFF. CDR3 in DNA: TGTGCCAGCAGCAAAGTGACTAGCGGGAGTTTGGATGAGCAGTTCTTC.